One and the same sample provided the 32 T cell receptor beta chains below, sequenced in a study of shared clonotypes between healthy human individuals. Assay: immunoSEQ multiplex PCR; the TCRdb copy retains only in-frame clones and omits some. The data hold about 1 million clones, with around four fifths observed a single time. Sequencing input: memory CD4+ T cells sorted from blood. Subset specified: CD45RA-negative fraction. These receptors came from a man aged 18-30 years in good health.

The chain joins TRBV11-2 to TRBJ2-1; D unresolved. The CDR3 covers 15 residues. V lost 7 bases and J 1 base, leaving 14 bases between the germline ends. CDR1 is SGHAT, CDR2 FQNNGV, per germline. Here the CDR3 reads CASTNPAHSYNEQFF. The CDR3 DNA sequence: TGTGCCAGCACCAACCCCGCCCATTCCTACAATGAGCAGTTCTTC.

As DNA, the CDR3 is TGTGCCAGCAGCTTGGGACAGGGACGGGAGCAGTACTTC. Residues: CASSLGQGREQYF. J is TRBJ2-7 and V is TRBV5-6, with 7 nucleotides matching TRBD1. Germline CDR1 SGHDT, CDR2 YYEEEE. This CDR3 has 13 amino acids. Trimming cost V 0 bases and J 7 bases; bases outside gene matches: 4.

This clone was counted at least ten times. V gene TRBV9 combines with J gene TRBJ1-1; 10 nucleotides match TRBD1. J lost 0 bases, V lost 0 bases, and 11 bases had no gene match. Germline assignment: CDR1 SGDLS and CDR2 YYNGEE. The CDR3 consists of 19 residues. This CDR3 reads CASSVGLGGQGYVNTEAFF. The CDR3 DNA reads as TGTGCCAGCAGCGTAGGCCTTGGGGGACAGGGGTACGTGAACACTGAAGCTTTCTTT. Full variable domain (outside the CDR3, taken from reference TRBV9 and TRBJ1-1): DSGVTQTPKHLITATGQRVTLRCSPRSGDLSVYWYQQSLDQGLQFLIQYYNGEERAKGNILERFSAQQFPDLHSELNLSSLELGDSALYFCASSVGLGGQGYVNTEAFFGQGTRLTVV.

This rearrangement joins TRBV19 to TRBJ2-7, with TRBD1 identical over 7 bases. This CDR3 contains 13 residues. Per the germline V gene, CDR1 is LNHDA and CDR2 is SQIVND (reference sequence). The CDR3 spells CATSRGSSYEQYF. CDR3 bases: TGTGCTACGAGCAGGGGGTCGTCCTACGAGCAGTACTTC.

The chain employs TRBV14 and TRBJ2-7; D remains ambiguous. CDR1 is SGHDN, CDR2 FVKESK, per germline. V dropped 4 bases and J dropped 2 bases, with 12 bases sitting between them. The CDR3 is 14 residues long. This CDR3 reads CASSPLLQTYEQYF. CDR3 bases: TGTGCCAGCAGCCCCTTACTACAAACCTACGAGCAGTACTTC.

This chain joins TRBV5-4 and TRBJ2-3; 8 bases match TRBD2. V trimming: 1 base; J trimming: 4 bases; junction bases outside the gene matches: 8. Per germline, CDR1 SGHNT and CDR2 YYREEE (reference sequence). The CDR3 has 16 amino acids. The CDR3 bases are TGTGCCAGCAGCTTGACTAGCGGCCAATTCTCAGATACGCAGTATTTT. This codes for CASSLTSGQFSDTQYF.

Written as DNA, the CDR3 is TGTGCCAGCAGCATGGGACAGGGGGTAAACACCGGGGAGCTGTTTTTT. It specifies CASSMGQGVNTGELFF. This chain joins TRBV5-6 and TRBJ2-2, with 11 bases that match TRBD1. From germline, CDR1 is SGHDT and CDR2 YYEEEE. Trimming cost V 4 bases and J 2 bases; bases outside gene matches: 4. The length of the CDR3 is 16 residues.

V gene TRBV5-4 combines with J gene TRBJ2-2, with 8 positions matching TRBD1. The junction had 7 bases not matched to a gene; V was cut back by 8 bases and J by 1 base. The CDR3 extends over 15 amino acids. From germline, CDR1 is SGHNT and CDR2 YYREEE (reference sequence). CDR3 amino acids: CASRQGPLNTGELFF. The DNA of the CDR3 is TGTGCCAGTAGACAGGGGCCCCTGAACACCGGGGAGCTGTTTTTT.

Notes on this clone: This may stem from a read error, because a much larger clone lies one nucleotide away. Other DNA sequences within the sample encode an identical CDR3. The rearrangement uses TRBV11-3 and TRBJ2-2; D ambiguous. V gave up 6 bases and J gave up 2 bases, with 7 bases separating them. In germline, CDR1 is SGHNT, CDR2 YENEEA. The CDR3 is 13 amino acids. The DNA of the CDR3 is TGTGCCAGCAGTCCTACCAACACCGGGGAGCTGTTTTTT. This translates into CASSPTNTGELFF. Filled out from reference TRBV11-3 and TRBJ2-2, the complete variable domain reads EAGVVQSPRYKIIEKKQPVAFWCNPISGHNTLYWYLQNLGQGPELLIRYENEEAVDDSQLPKDRFSAERLKGVDSTLKIQPAELGDSAVYLCASSPTNTGELFFGEGSRLTVL.

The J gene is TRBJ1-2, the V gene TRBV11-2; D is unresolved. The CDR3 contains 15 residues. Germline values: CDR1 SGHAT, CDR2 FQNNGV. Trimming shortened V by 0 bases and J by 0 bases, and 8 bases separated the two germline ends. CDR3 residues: CASSLDSAANYGYTF. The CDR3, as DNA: TGTGCCAGCAGCTTAGACTCCGCAGCTAACTATGGCTACACCTTC.

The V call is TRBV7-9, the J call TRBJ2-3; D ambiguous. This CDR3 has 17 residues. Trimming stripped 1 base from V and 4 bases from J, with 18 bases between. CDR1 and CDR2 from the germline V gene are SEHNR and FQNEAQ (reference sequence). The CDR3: CASSLGSSHLGADTQYF. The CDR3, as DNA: TGTGCCAGCAGCTTAGGTAGTTCCCACCTCGGCGCAGATACGCAGTATTTT.

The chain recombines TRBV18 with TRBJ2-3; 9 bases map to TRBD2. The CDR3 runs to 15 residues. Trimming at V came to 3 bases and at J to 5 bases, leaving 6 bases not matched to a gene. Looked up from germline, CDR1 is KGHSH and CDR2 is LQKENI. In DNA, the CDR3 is TGTGCCAGCTCACCCGCGGGGGGGCCTATAGATACGCAGTATTTT. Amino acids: CASSPAGGPIDTQYF.

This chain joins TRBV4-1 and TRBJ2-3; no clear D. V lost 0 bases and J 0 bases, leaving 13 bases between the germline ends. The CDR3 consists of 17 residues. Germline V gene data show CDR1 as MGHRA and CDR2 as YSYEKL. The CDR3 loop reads CASSQDGSGGSTDTQYF. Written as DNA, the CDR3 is TGCGCCAGCAGCCAAGATGGCAGTGGCGGAAGCACAGATACGCAGTATTTT.

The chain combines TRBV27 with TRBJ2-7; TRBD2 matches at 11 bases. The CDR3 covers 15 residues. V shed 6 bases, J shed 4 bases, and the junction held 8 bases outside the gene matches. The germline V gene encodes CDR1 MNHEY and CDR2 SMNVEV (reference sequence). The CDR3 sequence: CASRRGTSGPYEQYF. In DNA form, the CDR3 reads TGTGCCAGCAGGAGGGGGACTAGCGGCCCATACGAGCAGTACTTC.

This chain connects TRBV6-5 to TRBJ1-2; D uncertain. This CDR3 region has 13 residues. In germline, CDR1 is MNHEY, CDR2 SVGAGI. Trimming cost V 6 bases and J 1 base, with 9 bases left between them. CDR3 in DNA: TGTGCCAGCAGGAAGGACGGTAACTATGGCTACACCTTC. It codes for CASRKDGNYGYTF.

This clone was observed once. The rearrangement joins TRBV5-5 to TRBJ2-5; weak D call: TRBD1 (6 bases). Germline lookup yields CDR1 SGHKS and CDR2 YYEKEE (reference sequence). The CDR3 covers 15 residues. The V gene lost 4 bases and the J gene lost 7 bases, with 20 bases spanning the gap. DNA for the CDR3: TGTGCCAGCAGCGTTGAGTGGGGGCCGGGATGGACCCAGTACTTC. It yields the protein CASSVEWGPGWTQYF.

CDR3 bases: TGTGCCAGCAGCCCAGGGACTAGCGGGAGCTTAGATACGCAGTATTTT. Translated: CASSPGTSGSLDTQYF. The chain has TRBV5-6 and TRBJ2-3, with TRBD2 matching over 14 bases. CDR1 and CDR2 (germline): SGHDT, YYEEEE. CDR3 size: 16 residues. V trimming: 4 bases; J trimming: 5 bases; junction bases outside the gene matches: 6.

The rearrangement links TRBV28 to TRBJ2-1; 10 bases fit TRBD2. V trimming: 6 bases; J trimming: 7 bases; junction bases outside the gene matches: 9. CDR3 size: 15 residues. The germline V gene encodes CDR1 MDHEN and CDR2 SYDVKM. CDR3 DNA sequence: TGTGCCAGCAGGGCAGCGGGGGGGCCGAGGAATGAGCAGTTCTTC. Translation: CASRAAGGPRNEQFF.

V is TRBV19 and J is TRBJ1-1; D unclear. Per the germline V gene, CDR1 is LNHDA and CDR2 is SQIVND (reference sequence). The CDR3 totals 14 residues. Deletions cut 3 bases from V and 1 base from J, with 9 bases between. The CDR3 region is CASSISRENTEAFF. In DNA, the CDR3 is TGTGCCAGTAGTATTTCTCGGGAGAACACTGAAGCTTTCTTT.

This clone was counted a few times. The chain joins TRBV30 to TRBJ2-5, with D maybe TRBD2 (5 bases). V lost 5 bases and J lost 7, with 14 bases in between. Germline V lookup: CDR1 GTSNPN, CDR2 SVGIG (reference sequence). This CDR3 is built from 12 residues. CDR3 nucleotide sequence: TGTGCCTGGCAGCGGACGTCAGGGACCCAGTACTTC. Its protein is CAWQRTSGTQYF.

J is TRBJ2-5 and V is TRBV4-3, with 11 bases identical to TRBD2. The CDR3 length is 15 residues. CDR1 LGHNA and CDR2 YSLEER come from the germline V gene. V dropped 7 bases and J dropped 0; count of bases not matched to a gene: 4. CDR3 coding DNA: TGCGCCAGCATTGGACTAGCGGGTGACCAAGAGACCCAGTACTTC. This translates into CASIGLAGDQETQYF.

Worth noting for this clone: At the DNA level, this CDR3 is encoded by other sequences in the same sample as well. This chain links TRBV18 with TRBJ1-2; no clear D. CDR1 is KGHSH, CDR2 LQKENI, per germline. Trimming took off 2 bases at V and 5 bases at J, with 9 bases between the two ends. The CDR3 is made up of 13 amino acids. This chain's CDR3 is CASSPRADYGYTF. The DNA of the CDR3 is TGTGCCAGCTCACCAAGGGCGGATTATGGCTACACCTTC.

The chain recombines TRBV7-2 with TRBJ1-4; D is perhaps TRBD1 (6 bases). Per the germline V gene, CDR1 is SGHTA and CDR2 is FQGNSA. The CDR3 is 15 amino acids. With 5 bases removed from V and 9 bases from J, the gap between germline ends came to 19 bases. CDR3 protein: CASSQDLTGRQKLFF. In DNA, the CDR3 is TGTGCCAGCAGCCAAGATTTAACAGGGAGGCAAAAACTGTTTTTT.

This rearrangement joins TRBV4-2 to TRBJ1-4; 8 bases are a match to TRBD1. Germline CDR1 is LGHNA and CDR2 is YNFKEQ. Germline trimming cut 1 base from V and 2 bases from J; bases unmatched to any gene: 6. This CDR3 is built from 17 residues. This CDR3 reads CASSQGTGPPTNEKLFF. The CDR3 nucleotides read TGTGCCAGCAGCCAAGGGACAGGGCCTCCGACTAATGAAAAACTGTTTTTT.

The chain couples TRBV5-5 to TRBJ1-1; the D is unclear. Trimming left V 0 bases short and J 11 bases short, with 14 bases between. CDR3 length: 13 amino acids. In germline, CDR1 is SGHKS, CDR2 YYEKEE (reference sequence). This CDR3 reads CASSLEAGRSAFF. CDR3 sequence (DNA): TGTGCCAGCAGCTTGGAAGCAGGCCGCAGCGCTTTCTTT.

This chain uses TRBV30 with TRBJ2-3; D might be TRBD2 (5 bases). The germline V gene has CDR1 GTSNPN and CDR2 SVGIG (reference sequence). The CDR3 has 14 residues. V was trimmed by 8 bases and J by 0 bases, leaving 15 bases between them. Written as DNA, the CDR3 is TGTGCCCGGACCCCAGCGGTGAGCACAGATACGCAGTATTTT. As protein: CARTPAVSTDTQYF.

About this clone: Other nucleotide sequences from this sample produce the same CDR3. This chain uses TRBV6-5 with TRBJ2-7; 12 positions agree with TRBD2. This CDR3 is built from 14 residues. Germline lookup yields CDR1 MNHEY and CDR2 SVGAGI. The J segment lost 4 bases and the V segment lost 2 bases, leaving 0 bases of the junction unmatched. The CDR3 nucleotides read TGTGCCAGCAGTTACGGGACTAGCGGGTACGAGCAGTACTTC. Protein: CASSYGTSGYEQYF.

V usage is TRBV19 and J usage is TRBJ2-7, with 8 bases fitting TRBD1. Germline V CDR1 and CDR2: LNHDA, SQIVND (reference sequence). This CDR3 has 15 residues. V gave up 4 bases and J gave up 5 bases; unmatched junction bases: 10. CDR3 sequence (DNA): TGTGCCAGTAGTAATGTCAAGGCAGGGGGCCACGAGCAGTACTTC. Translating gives CASSNVKAGGHEQYF.

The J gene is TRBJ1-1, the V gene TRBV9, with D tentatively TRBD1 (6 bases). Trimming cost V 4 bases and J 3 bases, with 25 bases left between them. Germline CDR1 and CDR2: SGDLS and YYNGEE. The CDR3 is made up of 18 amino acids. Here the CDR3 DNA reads TGTGCCAGCAGCCCTCGGGACACTAGAGTGGGGGGGGACACTGAAGCTTTCTTT. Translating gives CASSPRDTRVGGDTEAFF.

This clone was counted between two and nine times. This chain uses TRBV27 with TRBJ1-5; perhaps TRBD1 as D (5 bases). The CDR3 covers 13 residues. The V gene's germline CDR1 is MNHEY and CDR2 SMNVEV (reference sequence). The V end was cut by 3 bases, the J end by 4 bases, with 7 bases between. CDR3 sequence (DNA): TGTGCCAGCAGTTTCAGGGCTAATCAGCCCCAGCATTTT. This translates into CASSFRANQPQHF.

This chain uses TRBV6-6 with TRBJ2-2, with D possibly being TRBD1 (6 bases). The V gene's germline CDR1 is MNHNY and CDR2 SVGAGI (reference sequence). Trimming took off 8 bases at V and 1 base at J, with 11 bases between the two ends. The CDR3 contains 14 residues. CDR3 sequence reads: CASSIRGNTGELFF. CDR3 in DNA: TGTGCCAGCTCTATCAGGGGGAACACCGGGGAGCTGTTTTTT.

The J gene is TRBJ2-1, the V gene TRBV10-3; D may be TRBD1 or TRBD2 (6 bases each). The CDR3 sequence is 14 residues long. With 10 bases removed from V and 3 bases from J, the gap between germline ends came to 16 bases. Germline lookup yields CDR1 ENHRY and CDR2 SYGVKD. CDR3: CATDDGGGYNEQFF. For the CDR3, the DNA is TGTGCCACCGATGATGGAGGGGGCTACAATGAGCAGTTCTTC.